Listed below are T cell receptor beta chains from one sample, sequenced in a study of lymphopenia after photon versus proton radiotherapy. Repertoires were generated with immunoSEQ multiplex PCR, while TCRdb's copy carries only in-frame clones and drops some. The top ten clones hold 10% of a sample with over 35,000 clones, 70% to 90% of them seen once. The sample in question was peripheral blood, obtained from a patient treated with proton-based radiotherapy. Receptors originate from a woman aged 70-85 years with pancreatic cancer. Some clones in this sample may be carry-over from other donors' samples. Each CDR3 is given with its conserved first and last residue. The D gene is left open where the match is weak. Some rows mark clone size as missing; the rest say once, few, many or name a class of expanded clone.

abundance: NA
v_gene: TRBV15
j_gene: TRBJ2-5
d_gene: TRBD2
CDR3aa: CATSRGGGVGETQYF
CDR3nt: TGTGCCACCAGCAGAGGTGGGGGGGTTGGAGAGACCCAGTACTTC

abundance: NA
v_gene: TRBV5-6
j_gene: TRBJ1-2
d_gene: NA
CDR3aa: CASSLGWGGGYTF
CDR3nt: TGTGCCAGCAGCTTGGGTTGGGGCGGTGGCTACACCTTC

abundance: NA
v_gene: TRBV10-3
j_gene: TRBJ2-2
d_gene: NA
CDR3aa: CAISESAGAGGELFF
CDR3nt: TGTGCCATCAGTGAGTCGGCAGGGGCCGGCGGGGAGCTGTTTTTT

abundance: NA
v_gene: TRBV7-9
j_gene: TRBJ2-7
d_gene: TRBD2
CDR3aa: CASSASGLDTISYEQYF
CDR3nt: TGTGCCAGCAGCGCCAGCGGACTAGATACTATTTCCTACGAGCAGTACTTC

abundance: NA
v_gene: TRBV27
j_gene: TRBJ1-5
d_gene: TRBD1
CDR3aa: CASRTTGGNQPQHF
CDR3nt: TGTGCCAGCAGGACGACAGGGGGCAATCAGCCCCAGCATTTT

abundance: once
v_gene: TRBV4-2
j_gene: TRBJ2-7
d_gene: NA
CDR3aa: CASSQDLRLAQYF
CDR3nt: TGTGCCAGCAGCCAAGACCTCCGCCTGGCGCAGTACTTC

abundance: NA
v_gene: TRBV7-6
j_gene: TRBJ2-1
d_gene: TRBD1
CDR3aa: CASSLANPSGQGAINEQFF
CDR3nt: TGTGCCAGCAGCTTAGCAAACCCCTCGGGACAGGGGGCGATAAATGAGCAGTTCTTC

abundance: NA
v_gene: TRBV5-1
j_gene: TRBJ1-1
d_gene: NA
CDR3aa: CASSLVAAVEAFF
CDR3nt: TGCGCCAGCAGCTTGGTGGCAGCAGTTGAAGCTTTCTTT

abundance: NA
v_gene: TRBV6-5
j_gene: TRBJ1-3
d_gene: NA
CDR3aa: CATRDPGSTIYF
CDR3nt: TGTGCCACCAGGGATCCTGGAAGCACCATATATTTT

abundance: once
v_gene: TRBV5-1
j_gene: TRBJ2-7
d_gene: NA
CDR3aa: CASSLNASPMDEQYF
CDR3nt: TGCGCCAGCAGCTTGAATGCCAGTCCTATGGACGAGCAGTACTTC

abundance: NA
v_gene: TRBV4-1
j_gene: TRBJ1-6
d_gene: TRBD1
CDR3aa: CASSQVTGGNSPLHF
CDR3nt: TGCGCCAGCAGCCAAGTAACAGGGGGGAATTCACCCCTCCACTTT

abundance: NA
v_gene: TRBV15
j_gene: TRBJ2-3
d_gene: NA
CDR3aa: CATSRDKERATDTQYF
CDR3nt: TGTGCCACCAGCAGAGATAAGGAGCGGGCCACAGATACGCAGTATTTT

abundance: few
v_gene: TRBV5-3
j_gene: TRBJ1-1
d_gene: NA
CDR3aa: CARPRTEAFF
CDR3nt: TGTGCCAGACCCCGCACTGAAGCTTTCTTT

abundance: NA
v_gene: TRBV5-6
j_gene: TRBJ1-2
d_gene: TRBD1
CDR3aa: CASSPGTGAQYYGYTF
CDR3nt: TGTGCCAGCAGCCCGGGGACAGGGGCCCAGTACTATGGCTACACCTTC

abundance: NA
v_gene: TRBV19
j_gene: TRBJ2-7
d_gene: TRBD2
CDR3aa: CARLAEPWYEQYF
CDR3nt: TGTGCCAGGCTAGCGGAACCCTGGTACGAGCAGTACTTC

abundance: NA
v_gene: TRBV6-5
j_gene: TRBJ1-1
d_gene: NA
CDR3aa: CASSYAPWGTEAFF
CDR3nt: TGTGCCAGCAGTTACGCACCGTGGGGCACTGAAGCTTTCTTT

abundance: NA
v_gene: TRBV6-5
j_gene: TRBJ1-1
d_gene: NA
CDR3aa: CASRRGTEAFF
CDR3nt: TGTGCCAGCAGAAGGGGCACTGAAGCTTTCTTT

abundance: medium-sized
v_gene: TRBV27
j_gene: TRBJ2-1
d_gene: NA
CDR3aa: CASTSGLGYNEQFF
CDR3nt: TGTGCCAGCACCTCGGGACTGGGTTACAATGAGCAGTTCTTC